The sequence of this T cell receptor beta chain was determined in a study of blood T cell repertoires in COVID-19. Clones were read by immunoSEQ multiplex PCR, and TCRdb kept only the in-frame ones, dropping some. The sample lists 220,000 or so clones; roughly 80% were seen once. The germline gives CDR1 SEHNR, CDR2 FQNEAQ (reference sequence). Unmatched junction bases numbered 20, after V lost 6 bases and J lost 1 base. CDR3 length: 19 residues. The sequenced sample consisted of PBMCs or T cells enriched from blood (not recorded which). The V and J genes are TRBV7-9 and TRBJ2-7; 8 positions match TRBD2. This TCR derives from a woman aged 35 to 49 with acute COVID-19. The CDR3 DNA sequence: TGTGCCAGCAGTTCCCCCCGGGGGGGCGCGGACCACAATTCCTACGAGCAGTACTTC. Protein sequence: CASSSPRGGADHNSYEQYF.